These T cell receptor beta chains were read from a single sample in a study of T cell responses to AZD1222 COVID-19 vaccine. TCRdb's table, derived via immunoSEQ multiplex PCR, lists solely in-frame clones and lacks some. The table shows about 190,000 clones, with roughly 93% occurring only once. Sequencing used peripheral blood, obtained on day 0 of AZD1222 vaccination. These receptors all come from an adult in good health. CDR3s include the opening cysteine and the closing phenylalanine or tryptophan. Fields, in order: clone size, J gene, V gene, D gene, CDR3 protein, CDR3 DNA. D genes are given only for firm matches. Some rows mark clone size as missing; the rest say once, few, many or name a class of expanded clone.

. | TRBJ2-7 | TRBV6-5 | . | CASSYRDKYEQYF | TGTGCCAGCAGTTACCGGGACAAATACGAGCAGTACTTC
. | TRBJ1-2 | TRBV11-2 | . | CASSLDPADYGYTF | TGTGCCAGCAGCTTAGATCCGGCGGACTATGGCTACACCTTC
. | TRBJ1-1 | TRBV19 | TRBD1 | CASSSRTGRNTEAFF | TGTGCCAGTAGTTCCCGGACAGGGAGGAACACTGAAGCTTTCTTT
once | TRBJ1-6 | TRBV7-8 | . | CASSPNLNSPLHF | TGTGCCAGCAGCCCAAACCTCAATTCACCCCTCCACTTT
. | TRBJ1-5 | TRBV6-1 | . | CASSEANNYQPQHF | TGTGCCAGCAGTGAAGCTAATAACTATCAGCCCCAGCATTTT
once | TRBJ2-2 | TRBV28 | . | CASSPYTGELFF | TGTGCCAGCAGTCCGTACACCGGGGAGCTGTTTTTT
. | TRBJ1-4 | TRBV28 | TRBD1 | CASSSTPGQGTEKLFF | TGTGCCAGCAGTTCAACGCCGGGACAGGGGACTGAAAAACTGTTTTTT
. | TRBJ2-5 | TRBV19 | TRBD2 | CASGYPRAGGETQYF | TGTGCCAGTGGATATCCCCGAGCGGGAGGGGAGACCCAGTACTTC
. | TRBJ1-5 | TRBV5-8 | . | CASSRGGGYSNQPQHF | TGTGCCAGCAGCCGCGGGGGCGGTTATAGCAATCAGCCCCAGCATTTT
. | TRBJ1-4 | TRBV4-1 | TRBD1 | CASRRTGNGEKLFF | TGCGCCAGCAGGCGGACAGGCAACGGGGAAAAACTGTTTTTT
. | TRBJ1-5 | TRBV5-4 | TRBD1 | CASSSGTDQPQHF | TGTGCCAGCAGTTCCGGGACAGATCAGCCCCAGCATTTT
. | TRBJ1-1 | TRBV6-1 | . | CASSEGDWGVTEAFF | TGTGCCAGCAGTGAGGGGGATTGGGGAGTCACTGAAGCTTTCTTT
once | TRBJ2-1 | TRBV6-2/TRBV6-3 | . | CASSLTSGSSYNEQFF | TGTGCCAGCAGTCTCACCTCGGGGAGCTCCTACAATGAGCAGTTCTTC
. | TRBJ2-3 | TRBV28 | TRBD2 | CASSLAPAGVTDTQYF | TGTGCCAGCAGTTTAGCCCCAGCGGGAGTAACAGATACGCAGTATTTT
. | TRBJ2-1 | TRBV5-1 | TRBD2 | CASTHWEGRNNEQFF | TGCGCCAGCACCCACTGGGAGGGCCGGAACAATGAGCAGTTCTTC
. | TRBJ2-3 | TRBV2 | TRBD2 | CASSVRREVTDTQYF | TGTGCCAGCAGTGTTAGGCGGGAGGTCACAGATACGCAGTATTTT
. | TRBJ2-7 | TRBV19 | TRBD2 | CASRAGGTSYEQYF | TGTGCCAGCAGAGCGGGAGGAACGTCGTACGAGCAGTACTTC
once | TRBJ1-5 | TRBV5-4 | . | CASSLLGQPQHF | TGTGCCAGCAGCTTGTTGGGCCAGCCCCAGCATTTT
. | TRBJ1-2 | TRBV30 | . | CAWSVQAVYGYTF | TGTGCCTGGAGTGTACAGGCAGTCTATGGCTACACCTTC
. | TRBJ2-7 | TRBV28 | . | CASSLGGSYEQYF | TGTGCCAGCAGTTTAGGGGGTTCCTACGAGCAGTACTTC
. | TRBJ2-7 | TRBV2 | . | CASSESALGYEQYF | TGTGCCAGCAGTGAGAGCGCTCTCGGCTACGAGCAGTACTTC
. | TRBJ2-7 | TRBV29-1 | . | CSVEQTYEQYF | TGCAGCGTTGAACAAACCTACGAGCAGTACTTC
. | TRBJ1-6 | TRBV4-1 | . | CASSQDSSLPLHF | TGCGCCAGCAGCCAAGATTCTTCCCTACCCCTCCACTTT
. | TRBJ2-3 | TRBV13 | TRBD1 | CASSLPGGATDTQYF | TGTGCCAGCAGCCTTCCAGGGGGCGCGACAGATACGCAGTATTTT
. | TRBJ1-2 | TRBV5-1 | . | CASSLDAGSNYGYTF | TGCGCCAGCAGCTTGGACGCAGGGAGCAACTATGGCTACACCTTC
. | TRBJ2-7 | TRBV7-9 | TRBD1 | CASSVHGQGYEQYF | TGTGCCAGCAGCGTACACGGACAGGGCTACGAGCAGTACTTC
. | TRBJ2-7 | TRBV28 | . | CASSFFRGPLQPGEQYF | TGTGCCAGCAGTTTTTTTCGGGGGCCGCTTCAACCGGGGGAGCAGTACTTC
. | TRBJ1-3 | TRBV21-1 | . | CASDTGRGPATNTIYF | TGTGCCAGCGACACAGGCAGGGGGCCGGCGACAAACACCATATATTTT
. | TRBJ2-7 | TRBV2 | . | CASSASGATYEQYF | TGTGCCAGCAGTGCCTCCGGAGCGACCTACGAGCAGTACTTC
. | TRBJ1-3 | TRBV6-6 | . | CACRRGPSSGNTIYF | TGTGCCTGCCGAAGGGGACCTAGCTCTGGAAACACCATATATTTT
. | TRBJ2-7 | TRBV18 | . | CASSPPGTSSYEQYF | TGTGCCAGCTCACCACCGGGCACGAGCTCCTACGAGCAGTACTTC
. | TRBJ1-1 | TRBV6-2/TRBV6-3 | . | CASTPVPQTLTEAFF | TGTGCCAGCACCCCTGTTCCCCAAACATTAACCGAAGCTTTCTTT
. | TRBJ2-2 | TRBV4-2 | TRBD1 | CASSHGQGNTGELFF | TGTGCCAGCAGCCACGGACAGGGGAACACCGGGGAGCTGTTTTTT
. | TRBJ2-1 | TRBV2 | TRBD2 | CASSDVAGEEQFF | TGTGCCAGCAGTGATGTAGCGGGAGAGGAGCAGTTCTTC
. | TRBJ2-3 | TRBV19 | . | CASSIEAGRTDTQYF | TGTGCCAGTAGTATAGAGGCGGGCCGCACAGATACGCAGTATTTT
. | TRBJ1-3 | TRBV5-6 | TRBD1 | CASSFLGGQGVWGNTIYF | TGTGCCAGCAGCTTTCTTGGGGGACAGGGAGTCTGGGGAAACACCATATATTTT
once | TRBJ2-1 | TRBV5-1 | . | CASSLVGGKEEQFF | TGCGCCAGCAGCCTAGTGGGCGGGAAAGAAGAGCAGTTCTTC
. | TRBJ1-1 | TRBV29-1 | . | CSVELPGRENTEAFF | TGCAGCGTTGAACTCCCAGGGAGGGAGAACACTGAAGCTTTCTTT
. | TRBJ1-1 | TRBV7-9 | . | CASTLGWNTEAFF | TGTGCCAGCACACTGGGGTGGAACACTGAAGCTTTCTTT
. | TRBJ2-1 | TRBV30 | TRBD2 | CAWSSKREVVNEQFF | TGTGCCTGGAGTTCGAAGCGGGAGGTGGTCAATGAGCAGTTCTTC
. | TRBJ1-3 | TRBV5-1 | . | CASSGFGNTIYF | TGCGCCAGCTCTGGGTTTGGAAACACCATATATTTT
. | TRBJ1-2 | TRBV28 | . | CASSLVRVDYGYTF | TGTGCCAGCAGTTTAGTCAGGGTAGACTATGGCTACACCTTC
. | TRBJ1-1 | TRBV11-1 | TRBD1 | CASSTGTGNTEAFF | TGTGCCAGCAGCACCGGGACAGGGAACACTGAAGCTTTCTTT
. | TRBJ2-5 | TRBV6-2/TRBV6-3 | TRBD2 | CASSYGIAGGETQYF | TGTGCCAGCAGTTACGGAATAGCGGGAGGGGAGACCCAGTACTTC
. | TRBJ2-7 | TRBV27 | . | CASSTLPEYEQYF | TGTGCCAGCAGTACCCTACCGGAATACGAGCAGTACTTC
. | TRBJ2-3 | TRBV7-3 | TRBD2 | CASSSTGTSGNTQYF | TGTGCCAGCAGCTCCACCGGGACTAGCGGGAATACGCAGTATTTT
. | TRBJ2-6 | TRBV9 | TRBD2 | CASSGHRGAGANVLTF | TGTGCCAGCAGCGGCCACCGGGGGGCTGGGGCCAACGTCCTGACTTTC
. | TRBJ1-1 | TRBV27 | . | CASSSGAEAFF | TGTGCCAGCAGTTCGGGTGCTGAAGCTTTCTTT
once | TRBJ2-3 | TRBV3-1/TRBV3-2 | . | CASSQGGGNTDTQYF | TGTGCCAGCAGCCAAGGGGGCGGAAACACAGATACGCAGTATTTT
. | TRBJ2-3 | TRBV28 | . | CASSLSGRASTDTQYF | TGTGCCAGCAGTTTAAGCGGGCGGGCTAGCACAGATACGCAGTATTTT
. | TRBJ2-1 | TRBV28 | TRBD2 | CASSWNSGSSYNEQFF | TGTGCCAGCAGTTGGAATAGCGGGAGCTCTTACAATGAGCAGTTCTTC
. | TRBJ1-2 | TRBV15 | . | CATSDAGPLAGYTF | TGTGCCACCAGCGACGCGGGGCCTCTGGCTGGCTACACCTTC
. | TRBJ2-5 | TRBV7-9 | TRBD2 | CASRGLAGVLIMETQYF | TGTGCCAGCAGGGGGCTAGCGGGAGTTTTAATAATGGAGACCCAGTACTTC
. | TRBJ2-2 | TRBV7-6 | TRBD2 | CASSSLAGAGTGELFF | TGTGCCAGCAGCTCTCTAGCGGGAGCTGGTACCGGGGAGCTGTTTTTT
. | TRBJ2-7 | TRBV3-1/TRBV3-2 | . | CASSQGSGASYEQYF | TGTGCCAGCAGCCAAGGTTCAGGCGCTTCCTACGAGCAGTACTTC
. | TRBJ1-2 | TRBV30 | TRBD1 | CAWSATRQGGGYTF | TGTGCCTGGAGTGCTACAAGACAGGGAGGAGGCTACACCTTC
. | TRBJ2-7 | TRBV7-3 | TRBD1 | CASSPSGTGGNEQYF | TGTGCCAGCAGCCCCTCGGGGACAGGGGGTAACGAGCAGTACTTC